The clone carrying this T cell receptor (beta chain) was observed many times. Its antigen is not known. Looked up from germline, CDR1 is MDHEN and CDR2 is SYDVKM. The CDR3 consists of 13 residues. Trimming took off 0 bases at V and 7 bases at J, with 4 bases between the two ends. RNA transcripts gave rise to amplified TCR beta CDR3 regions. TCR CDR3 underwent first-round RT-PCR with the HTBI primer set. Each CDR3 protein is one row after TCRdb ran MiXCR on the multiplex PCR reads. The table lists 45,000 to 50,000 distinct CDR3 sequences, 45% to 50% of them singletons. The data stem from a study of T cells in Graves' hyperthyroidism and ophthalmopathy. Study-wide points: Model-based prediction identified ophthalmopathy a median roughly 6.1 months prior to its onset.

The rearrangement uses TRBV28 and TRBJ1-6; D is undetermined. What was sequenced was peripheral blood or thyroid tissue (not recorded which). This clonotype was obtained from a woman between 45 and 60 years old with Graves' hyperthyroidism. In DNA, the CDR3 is TGTGCCAGCAGTTTATGGGGAAATTCACCCCTCCACTTT. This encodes CASSLWGNSPLHF. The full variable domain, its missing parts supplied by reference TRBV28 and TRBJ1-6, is DVKVTQSSRYLVKRTGEKVFLECVQDMDHENMFWYRQDPGLGLRLIYFSYDVKMKEKGDIPEGYSVSREKKERFSLILESASTNQTSMYLCASSLWGNSPLHFGNGTRLTVT.